This TCR beta chain was profiled in a study of PD-1 blockade in classical Hodgkin lymphoma. Method: immunoSEQ multiplex PCR; TCRdb's copy keeps in-frame clones and lacks some. The sample lists some 150,000 clones, just under 80% occurring once. No patient escaped relapse after autologous stem cell transplantation, and brentuximab vedotin exposure varied. The best responses consisted of complete response, partial response or progressive disease. Study results and caveats: CD4+ TCR diversity, unlike CD8+, rose significantly by C4D1.

This clone was seen only once. Its antigen is unknown. CDR1 and CDR2 (germline): MGHRA, YSYEKL. V lost 2 bases, J lost 4 bases, and 9 bases lay in between. The CDR3 consists of 15 residues. This material consisted of peripheral blood mononuclear cells (PBMCs), taken before the second cycle of nivolumab. The sequence was obtained from a human donor with classical Hodgkin lymphoma. The chain has TRBV4-1 and TRBJ2-6; no definite D call. The CDR3 nucleotides read TGCGCCAGCAGCCAATTGGTTTTGGGGGCCAACGTCCTGACTTTC. Its protein is CASSQLVLGANVLTF.